The subject of this entry is one TCR beta chain. The sample originates from a study of shared clonotypes between healthy human individuals. Germline CDR1 reads LNHDA; CDR2 reads SQIVND (reference sequence). CDR3 length: 15 residues. After removal of 3 bases from V and 4 bases from J, the junction contained 4 bases not matched to a gene. Naive CD8 isolation took CD45RO-negative cells positively selected for CCR7 and excluded terminally differentiated effector memory CD45RA+ cells. Assay execution proceeded at the deep level. The genomic DNA of each subset was split evenly across several immunoSEQ plates. The table came from immunoSEQ multiplex PCR; TCRdb's copy has only in-frame clones and leaves some out. The sample consists of around 700,000 clones, under 95% of them appearing once.

The sample consisted of naive CD8+ T cells sorted from blood. The origin of this receptor is a man aged 30 to 45 in good health. This rearrangement joins TRBV19 to TRBJ2-1; 9 nucleotides align to TRBD2. The CDR3 spells CASSILAGTYNEQFF. The CDR3 DNA reads TGTGCCAGTAGTATTCTAGCGGGAACTTACAATGAGCAGTTCTTC.